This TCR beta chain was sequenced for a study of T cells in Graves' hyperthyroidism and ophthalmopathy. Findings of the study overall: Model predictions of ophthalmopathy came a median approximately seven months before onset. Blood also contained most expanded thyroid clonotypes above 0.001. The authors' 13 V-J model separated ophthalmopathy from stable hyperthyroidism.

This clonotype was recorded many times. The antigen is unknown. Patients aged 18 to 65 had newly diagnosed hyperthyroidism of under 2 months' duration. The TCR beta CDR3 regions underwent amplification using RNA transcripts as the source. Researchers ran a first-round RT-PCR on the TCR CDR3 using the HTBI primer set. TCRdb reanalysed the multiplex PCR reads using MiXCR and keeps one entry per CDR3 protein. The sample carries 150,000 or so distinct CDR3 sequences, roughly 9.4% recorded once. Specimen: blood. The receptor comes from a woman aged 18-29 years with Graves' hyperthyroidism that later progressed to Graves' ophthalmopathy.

The CDR3 sequence is CASSLGPRGPLSSEQYF. The CDR3 DNA reads TGTGCCAGCAGCTTAGGGCCCAGGGGGCCCCTCTCGAGCGAGCAGTACTTC. This rearrangement joins TRBV7-8 to TRBJ2-7; 8 nucleotides match TRBD1. The germline V gene encodes CDR1 SGHVS and CDR2 FQNEAQ. V gave up 1 base and J gave up 6 bases; unmatched junction bases: 14. The length of the CDR3 is 17 residues.